Following are 25 T cell receptor beta chains from one sample sequenced in a study of blood T cell repertoires in COVID-19. Sequencing was performed with immunoSEQ multiplex PCR; in TCRdb, only in-frame clones are kept and a portion is missing. The sample yields around 400,000 clones, approximately 87% seen once. Source material: peripheral blood. The receptors derive from a woman aged 55-70 years with COVID-19, enrolled during active disease.

In DNA, the CDR3 is TGTGCCAGCAAGCCGGGACTAGGCTTCAATGAGCAGTTCTTC. Translating it yields CASKPGLGFNEQFF. The chain carries TRBV27 and TRBJ2-1; TRBD2 matches at 8 bases. Germline V gene data show CDR1 as MNHEY and CDR2 as SMNVEV (reference sequence). The CDR3 extends over 14 amino acids. Trimming took 7 bases from V and 6 from J; bases not matched to a gene: 8.

The J gene is TRBJ2-5, the V gene TRBV19; D is possibly TRBD2 (6 bases). The CDR3 extends over 14 amino acids. Germline assignment: CDR1 LNHDA and CDR2 SQIVND (reference sequence). V was shortened by 3 bases and J by 5 bases, with 13 bases between the two germline ends. For the CDR3, the DNA is TGTGCCAGTAGTATTAAATTGGGAGGCGAGACCCAGTACTTC. Its translation is CASSIKLGGETQYF.

The chain combines TRBV18 with TRBJ1-2; tentatively, D is TRBD1 (5 bases). The CDR3 sequence is 13 residues long. Germline V gives CDR1 KGHSH, CDR2 LQKENI. Between the trimmed V and J ends, which lost 4 bases and 3 bases, there was a span of 9 bases. For the CDR3, the DNA is TGTGCCAGCTCACTGACACAGGACTATGGCTACACCTTC. Protein product: CASSLTQDYGYTF.

V gene TRBV18 combines with J gene TRBJ1-2; a possible D gene is TRBD1 (6 bases). Germline V gene data show CDR1 as KGHSH and CDR2 as LQKENI. The length of the CDR3 is 15 residues. V was pared by 0 bases and J by 4 bases, with 12 bases between. The CDR3 region is CASSPPDRELYGYTF. Written as DNA, the CDR3 is TGTGCCAGCTCACCACCGGACAGAGAACTCTATGGCTACACCTTC.

The chain uses TRBV6-5 and TRBJ1-1, with unresolved D. V was pared by 4 bases and J by 1 base, with 10 bases between. CDR3 length: 14 amino acids. From germline, CDR1 is MNHEY and CDR2 SVGAGI. The CDR3 region is CASSSPRGNTEAFF. In nucleotides, the CDR3 is TGTGCCAGCAGTTCCCCCCGGGGGAACACTGAAGCTTTCTTT.

The V and J genes are TRBV24-1 and TRBJ2-3; TRBD2 aligns across 12 bases. The CDR3 sequence is 14 residues long. Germline V lookup: CDR1 KGHDR, CDR2 SFDVKD. With V trimmed by 9 bases and J by 7 bases, 7 bases remained unmatched. The CDR3 region is CATAGTSGYYTQYF. The CDR3 nucleotides are TGTGCCACCGCAGGGACTAGCGGGTACTATACGCAGTATTTT.

J is TRBJ1-4 and V is TRBV3-1 (or the pseudogene TRBV3-2); TRBD1 is a possible D gene (5 bases). The CDR3 runs to 14 residues. Trimming removed 4 bases from V and 7 bases from J, with 13 bases in between. The germline V gene encodes CDR1 LGHDT and CDR2 YNNKEL (reference sequence). The CDR3, as DNA: TGTGCCAGCAGCCCGGGACTGAATACTGAAAAACTGTTTTTT. Its translation is CASSPGLNTEKLFF.

The genes are TRBV5-1 and TRBJ2-7; tentative D call: TRBD1 (5 bases). Germline V gives CDR1 SGHRS, CDR2 YFSETQ. CDR3 length equals 15 residues. V was pared by 0 bases and J by 3 bases, with 13 bases between. The CDR3 DNA reads TGCGCCAGCAGCTTGGCGGCAGGGATCTTCTACGAGCAGTACTTC. It translates to CASSLAAGIFYEQYF.

With regard to this clone: Other nucleotide sequences in the sample specify the same CDR3. The chain is built from TRBV5-1 and TRBJ1-1; 7 nucleotides line up with TRBD1. The V and J ends lost 2 bases and 2 bases, in that order; junction bases with no gene match: 3. Germline-derived CDR1 and CDR2 are SGHRS and YFSETQ. This CDR3 spans 14 amino acids. The CDR3 protein is CASSFGTANTEAFF. CDR3 DNA sequence: TGCGCCAGCAGCTTCGGGACAGCAAACACTGAAGCTTTCTTT.

This clone was seen a few times. The chain uses TRBV6-1 and TRBJ1-2; TRBD1 aligns across 8 bases. Trimming at V came to 3 bases and at J to 4 bases, leaving 7 bases not matched to a gene. Per germline, CDR1 MNHNS and CDR2 SASEGT. The CDR3 totals 15 residues. DNA of the CDR3: TGTGCCAGCAGTGACCCGACAGGGGTTCCCTATGGCTACACCTTC. Protein product: CASSDPTGVPYGYTF.

This chain links TRBV3-1 (or the pseudogene TRBV3-2) with TRBJ1-3, with D perhaps matching TRBD1 (6 bases). CDR1 is LGHDT, CDR2 YNNKEL, per germline (reference sequence). Trimming stripped 4 bases from V and 2 bases from J, with 12 bases between. The CDR3 extends over 15 amino acids. The CDR3 DNA reads TGTGCCAGCAGCCGAGCGACAGGTCCTGGAAACACCATATATTTT. Its protein is CASSRATGPGNTIYF.

CDR3: CASSPTGTSGFEQFF. CDR3 nucleotides: TGTGCCAGCAGCCCCACCGGGACTAGCGGCTTTGAGCAGTTCTTC. This chain connects TRBV5-6 to TRBJ2-1; 11 nucleotides match TRBD2. CDR3 length equals 15 residues. The V gene end was trimmed by 4 bases and the J gene end by 9 bases; junction bases not matched to a gene: 9. Looked up from germline, CDR1 is SGHDT and CDR2 is YYEEEE.

This clone was observed a few times. The chain uses TRBV7-3 and TRBJ2-2; no definite D call. This CDR3 spans 16 amino acids. V was shortened by 2 bases and J by 1 base, with 11 bases between the two germline ends. Germline loops: CDR1 SGHTA, CDR2 FQGTGA. CDR3 in DNA: TGTGCCAGCAGCTTATGGTCTCCCAGGAACACCGGGGAGCTGTTTTTT. It yields the protein CASSLWSPRNTGELFF.

This clone has a handful of counts. The chain combines TRBV6-6 with TRBJ1-6, with D perhaps TRBD1 (5 bases). Germline CDR1 is MNHNY and CDR2 is SVGAGI (reference sequence). CDR3 size: 15 residues. V lost 5 bases, J lost 7 bases, and 15 bases lay in between. CDR3 residues: CASSDQQVPNSPLHF. CDR3 nucleotides: TGTGCCAGCAGTGACCAACAGGTTCCGAATTCACCCCTCCACTTT.

The genes are TRBV19 and TRBJ1-2; D is undetermined. V lost 5 bases and J lost 4, with 14 bases in between. This CDR3 region has 14 residues. Germline values: CDR1 LNHDA, CDR2 SQIVND (reference sequence). The CDR3 here is CASSPTGETYGYTF. CDR3 sequence (DNA): TGTGCCAGTAGTCCCACGGGAGAAACCTATGGCTACACCTTC. The full variable domain, with the rest looked up from reference TRBV19 and TRBJ1-2, is DGGITQSPKYLFRKEGQNVTLSCEQNLNHDAMYWYRQDPGQGLRLIYYSQIVNDFQKGDIAEGYSVSREKKESFPLTVTSAQKNPTAFYLCASSPTGETYGYTFGSGTRLTVV.

In this sample, this clone turned up once. CDR3 bases: TGTGCCAGCGAACCACAGGGTTCCTACGAGCAGTACTTC. Its protein is CASEPQGSYEQYF. V and J are TRBV5-6 and TRBJ2-7; weak D call: TRBD1 (6 bases). The CDR3 loop spans 13 amino acids. Germline V lookup: CDR1 SGHDT, CDR2 YYEEEE. Deletions cut 7 bases from V and 1 base from J, with 12 bases between.

This clone was detected only once. The chain couples TRBV27 to TRBJ1-1; D possibly corresponds to TRBD1 (6 bases). CDR3 length: 14 amino acids. Between the trimmed V and J ends, which lost 5 bases and 2 bases, there was a span of 12 bases. Looked up from germline, CDR1 is MNHEY and CDR2 is SMNVEV (reference sequence). The CDR3 bases are TGTGCCAGCAGTGTCGGACAGACTAACACTGAAGCTTTCTTT. Protein sequence: CASSVGQTNTEAFF.

This clone was observed a handful of times. V gene TRBV19 combines with J gene TRBJ2-7; no reliable D call. Germline V CDR1 and CDR2: LNHDA, SQIVND (reference sequence). CDR3 length equals 13 residues. V lost 3 bases to trimming and J lost 3 bases, with 9 bases between them. The CDR3 loop is CASSMRHFYEQYF. The CDR3 nucleotides read TGTGCCAGTAGTATGAGACACTTCTACGAGCAGTACTTC.

For the CDR3, the DNA is TGCGCCAGCAGCAGCTCCGGGGGGCCGGAGACCCAGTACTTC. Translated, it gives CASSSSGGPETQYF. The chain combines TRBV5-1 with TRBJ2-5; tentative D call: TRBD2 (7 bases). Trimming removed 4 bases from V and 5 bases from J, with 15 bases in between. The CDR3 extends over 14 amino acids. CDR1 is SGHRS and CDR2 is YFSETQ in the germline V gene.

This clone was found a few times. The chain links TRBV10-3 to TRBJ1-1, with D maybe TRBD1 (5 bases). This CDR3 region has 12 residues. CDR1 ENHRY and CDR2 SYGVKD come from the germline V gene. Trimming removed 6 bases at V and 6 bases at J, with 11 bases between. DNA of the CDR3: TGTGCCATCAGAGAAGGCAGGGCTGAAGCTTTCTTT. It specifies CAIREGRAEAFF.

The genes are TRBV10-3 and TRBJ2-5; 8 nucleotides align to TRBD1. Germline CDR1 is ENHRY and CDR2 is SYGVKD. This CDR3 comprises 14 residues. Germline trimming cut 2 bases from V and 6 bases from J; bases unmatched to any gene: 5. The CDR3 is CAISEPDRGKTQYF. CDR3 nucleotide sequence: TGTGCCATCAGTGAGCCAGACAGGGGAAAGACCCAGTACTTC.

This chain uses TRBV7-3 with TRBJ2-3; 12 positions match TRBD2. Germline V gene data show CDR1 as SGHTA and CDR2 as FQGTGA. Germline trimming cut 4 bases from V and 3 bases from J; bases unmatched to any gene: 5. The CDR3 is 16 amino acids. CDR3 DNA sequence: TGTGCCAGCAGCTCCGGACTAGCGGGGCGTACAGATACGCAGTATTTT. Translation: CASSSGLAGRTDTQYF. Full variable domain (remainder filled in from reference TRBV7-3 and TRBJ2-3): GAGVSQTPSNKVTEKGKYVELRCDPISGHTALYWYRQSLGQGPEFLIYFQGTGAADDSGLPNDRFFAVRPEGSVSTLKIQRTERGDSAVYLCASSSGLAGRTDTQYFGPGTRLTVL.

The table lists this clone with a few counts. Other DNA sequences of this sample code for an identical CDR3. The chain joins TRBV2 to TRBJ1-4; 8 nucleotides match TRBD1. The V gene's germline CDR1 is SNHLY and CDR2 FYNNEI. V was pared by 5 bases and J by 7 bases, with 3 bases of the junction left unmatched. The CDR3 has 13 amino acids. In DNA form, the CDR3 reads TGTGCCAGCAGTCGTGACAGGGGTGAAAAACTGTTTTTT. This encodes CASSRDRGEKLFF.

This clone was picked up a small number of times. V gene TRBV4-1 combines with J gene TRBJ2-7; TRBD1 aligns across 9 bases. The germline V gene has CDR1 MGHRA and CDR2 YSYEKL. The CDR3 consists of 16 residues. V lost 3 bases and J lost 3; bases outside the gene matches: 9. CDR3 coding DNA: TGCGCCAGCAGCCAGAGACCGCCGGGACAGGGCTACGAGCAGTACTTC. Translated: CASSQRPPGQGYEQYF.

Of note for this clone: The likely explanation is a read error, given a far larger clone one base away. The V and J genes are TRBV6-5 and TRBJ2-7, with 9 bases lining up with TRBD1. The CDR3 covers 13 residues. Germline CDR1 reads MNHEY; CDR2 reads SVGAGI. Trimming cost V 6 bases and J 3 bases; bases outside gene matches: 3. CDR3 nucleotide sequence: TGTGCCAGCAGATACAGGGGGCTCTACGAGCAGTACTTC. Encoded protein: CASRYRGLYEQYF.